This TCR beta chain was sequenced in a study of T-cell reconstitution after alpha-beta-depleted transplantation in children. Per the germline V gene, CDR1 is DFQATT and CDR2 is SNEGSKA (reference sequence). This CDR3 has 14 residues. Comments on this clonotype: One junction end disagrees with the germline gene, perhaps due to a read error.

Using unique molecular identifiers, the investigators prepared the TCRbeta library. TCRdb re-called the PCR reads through MiXCR, storing one row per CDR3 protein. Of about 400,000 distinct CDR3 sequences listed, about 20% are singletons. The sequences come from PBMCs from the stem cell graft donor, collected from the stem cell graft. This sequence joins TRBV20-1 and TRBJ2-7; a possible D gene is TRBD1 (6 bases). The receptor comes from a human donor who donated a stem cell graft to a child with acute myeloid leukemia. CDR3 region: CSARDFRDEQGIAF. The CDR3 DNA sequence: TGCAGTGCTAGAGATTTCCGAGACGAACAGGGTATCGCTTTC.